These T cell receptor beta chains were read from a single sample in a study of shared T cell receptors in the human thymus. TCRdb's table, derived via immunoSEQ multiplex PCR, lists solely in-frame clones and lacks some. The sample carries hundreds of thousands of clones, approximately 85% recorded once. This same sample was also taken into another study, of human thymus T cells.

Material for sequencing was thymocytes. The source of these receptors is a girl under three years old with a congenital heart defect. Both conserved end residues are part of each CDR3. The D gene is left open where the match is weak. Expanded clones get a size class; other rows say once, few or many, or leave the size out.

TRBV28,NA,TRBJ1-1,NA,CASSRQGYGTEAFF,TGTGCCAGCAGTCGGCAGGGCTATGGCACTGAAGCTTTCTTT
TRBV6-5,NA,TRBJ1-6,NA,CASSYAPGRDPLHF,TGTGCCAGCAGTTACGCCCCGGGGCGGGACCCCCTCCACTTT
TRBV7-9,TRBD1,TRBJ1-6,NA,CASSAGTGGEYSPLHF,TGTGCCAGCAGCGCCGGGACAGGGGGCGAGTACTCACCCCTCCACTTT
TRBV7-9,NA,TRBJ2-2,NA,CASSLALTGELFF,TGTGCCAGCAGCTTAGCACTAACCGGGGAGCTGTTTTTT
TRBV18,NA,TRBJ1-3,NA,CASSPGQGNTIYF,TGTGCCAGCTCACCAGGACAGGGAAACACCATATATTTT
TRBV5-1,NA,TRBJ1-1,NA,CASSSADRAGAFF,TGCGCCAGCAGCTCTGCCGACAGAGCGGGGGCTTTCTTT
TRBV5-1,NA,TRBJ1-2,NA,CASSFMTGSLYGYTF,TGCGCCAGCAGCTTTATGACAGGTTCGCTCTATGGCTACACCTTC
TRBV5-1,TRBD1,TRBJ1-1,NA,CASSLENRGRWDTEAFF,TGCGCCAGCAGCTTAGAAAACAGGGGGCGATGGGACACTGAAGCTTTCTTT
TRBV4-1,NA,TRBJ1-4,NA,CASSRFREVREKLFF,TGCGCCAGCAGCCGGTTTCGGGAGGTTAGGGAAAAACTGTTTTTT
TRBV7-8,TRBD1,TRBJ1-3,few,CASSSDGQGNRNTIYF,TGTGCCAGCAGCAGCGACGGACAGGGCAACAGAAACACCATATATTTT
TRBV6-6,NA,TRBJ1-1,NA,CASSCERDTEAFF,TGTGCCAGCAGTTGTGAGAGGGACACTGAAGCTTTCTTT
TRBV6-1,NA,TRBJ1-1,NA,CASSEGRGGYRMNTEAFF,TGTGCCAGCAGTGAAGGCAGGGGTGGGTACCGAATGAACACTGAAGCTTTCTTT
TRBV7-2,TRBD1,TRBJ2-7,NA,CASSRRDSREQYF,TGTGCCAGCAGTCGTCGGGACAGCCGCGAGCAGTACTTC
TRBV27,TRBD1,TRBJ1-2,NA,CASRPRTGMDGYTF,TGTGCCAGCAGACCCCGGACAGGAATGGACGGCTACACCTTC
TRBV5-1,NA,TRBJ2-2,NA,CASSLDEFPGELFF,TGCGCCAGCAGCTTGGACGAGTTCCCCGGGGAGCTGTTTTTT
TRBV5-5,NA,TRBJ1-2,NA,CASRTTDTYGYTF,TGTGCCAGCAGGACAACGGACACCTATGGCTACACCTTC
TRBV29-1,NA,TRBJ2-3,NA,CSVVGVWGPDTQYF,TGCAGCGTTGTAGGGGTGTGGGGGCCAGATACGCAGTATTTT
TRBV6-5,TRBD1,TRBJ1-1,NA,CASSRGTAAGKAFF,TGTGCCAGCAGCAGGGGGACAGCTGCGGGGAAAGCTTTCTTT
TRBV27,TRBD1,TRBJ1-2,NA,CASRKRASGDRYYGYTF,TGTGCCAGCAGAAAACGTGCGTCAGGGGACAGGTACTATGGCTACACCTTC
TRBV18,NA,TRBJ2-3,NA,CASSPPQGPLLGTDTQYF,TGTGCCAGCTCACCGCCTCAGGGGCCCCTGTTGGGCACAGATACGCAGTATTTT
TRBV10-3,NA,TRBJ1-5,NA,CAISAGDGNQPQHF,TGTGCCATCAGTGCAGGGGATGGCAATCAGCCCCAGCATTTT
TRBV2,NA,TRBJ2-5,NA,CASRGKGGGIQETQYF,TGTGCCAGCAGGGGGAAGGGGGGAGGGATCCAAGAGACCCAGTACTTC
TRBV6-5,NA,TRBJ1-1,few,CASSLGQQGNTEAFF,TGTGCCAGCAGTCTCGGACAACAGGGGAACACTGAAGCTTTCTTT
TRBV28,TRBD1,TRBJ1-4,once,CASSSPPPKTGGFLTNEKLFF,TGTGCCAGCAGTTCCCCCCCACCCAAGACAGGGGGGTTCTTAACTAATGAAAAACTGTTTTTT
TRBV5-1,TRBD1,TRBJ1-2,once,CASSLQTGTGDGYTF,TGCGCCAGCAGCTTACAAACCGGGACAGGGGATGGCTACACCTTC
TRBV4-3,NA,TRBJ2-7,NA,CASSQERQGQPPYEQYF,TGCGCCAGCAGCCAAGAGCGGCAGGGTCAACCACCCTACGAGCAGTACTTC
TRBV7-2,NA,TRBJ2-3,NA,CASSLPLRLDTQYF,TGTGCCAGCAGCCTACCTTTGAGGTTAGATACGCAGTATTTT
TRBV6-1,NA,TRBJ2-7,NA,CASSHRASPYEQYF,TGTGCCAGCAGCCACAGGGCTAGCCCATACGAGCAGTACTTC
TRBV5-8,NA,TRBJ2-7,NA,CAGASPGHRRYEQYF,TGTGCCGGCGCATCACCGGGACACCGGAGGTACGAGCAGTACTTC
TRBV11-3,TRBD2,TRBJ2-2,NA,CASSPRASGGTGELFF,TGTGCCAGCAGCCCCCGGGCTAGCGGGGGGACCGGGGAGCTGTTTTTT
TRBV12-5,NA,TRBJ1-5,NA,CASGLARPQGTNQPQHF,TGTGCTAGTGGTTTGGCCCGACCGCAGGGTACGAATCAGCCCCAGCATTTT
TRBV15,NA,TRBJ2-7,NA,CATSRHYPSYEQYF,TGTGCCACCAGCAGGCACTATCCCTCCTACGAGCAGTACTTC
TRBV4-3,NA,TRBJ1-5,NA,CASSQEREGNQPQHF,TGCGCTAGCAGCCAAGAGAGGGAGGGGAATCAGCCCCAGCATTTT
TRBV6-1,TRBD1,TRBJ2-1,NA,CASRADRGHGYEQFF,TGTGCCAGCAGGGCGGACAGGGGGCATGGCTATGAGCAGTTCTTC
TRBV13,NA,TRBJ1-6,once,CASSLAPFRDPNSPLHF,TGTGCCAGCAGCTTAGCCCCATTTCGGGATCCTAATTCACCCCTCCACTTT
TRBV6-1,NA,TRBJ1-1,NA,CANGKMNTEAFF,TGTGCCAACGGTAAGATGAACACTGAAGCTTTCTTT
TRBV5-1,TRBD1,TRBJ1-1,few,CASSLDDRDSMNTEAFF,TGCGCCAGCAGCTTGGACGACCGGGACAGTATGAACACTGAAGCTTTCTTT
TRBV28,TRBD1,TRBJ1-3,once,CASSRPTGFISGGYTINSGNTIYF,TGTGCCAGCAGTCGCCCGACAGGGTTCATTTCCGGGGGCTACACGATTAACTCTGGAAACACCATATATTTT
TRBV4-3,TRBD1,TRBJ2-7,once,CASSQTTRDRAVYEQYF,TGCGCCAGCAGCCAGACCACCCGGGACAGGGCCGTCTACGAGCAGTACTTC
TRBV6-5,TRBD1,TRBJ1-1,few,CASGDRRNTEAFF,TGTGCCTCTGGGGACAGGAGGAACACTGAAGCTTTCTTT